These 12 T cell receptor beta chains were sequenced from one sample in a study of cytomegalovirus exposure and HLA in healthy donors. Primers: 60 Vbeta forward and 13 Jbeta reverse. Only in-frame clones appear in the TCRdb table, and some are missing; sequencing was by immunoSEQ multiplex PCR. The sample includes about 190,000 clones, 75% to 90% of them seen just once. The sample taken for sequencing was PBMCs. Every receptor here comes from a man aged 40-55 years in good health and CMV-seropositive.

The gene calls are TRBV4-2 and TRBJ2-2, with D uncertain. The V end lost 3 bases, the J end lost 1 base, and 6 bases lay between the germline ends. The germline V gene has CDR1 LGHNA and CDR2 YNFKEQ. The CDR3 consists of 14 residues. This chain's CDR3 is CASSQYRNTGELFF. The CDR3 region has the DNA TGTGCCAGCAGCCAGTACAGGAACACCGGGGAGCTGTTTTTT.

This clone showed up just once. The chain recombines TRBV6-5 with TRBJ2-7, with TRBD1 identical over 9 bases. Germline trimming cut 2 bases from V and 1 base from J; bases unmatched to any gene: 3. CDR1 and CDR2 (germline): MNHEY, SVGAGI. The CDR3 runs 15 residues. This CDR3 reads CASSYGGQGSYEQYF. The CDR3 nucleotides read TGTGCCAGCAGTTACGGGGGACAGGGTTCCTACGAGCAGTACTTC.

The gene calls are TRBV9 and TRBJ1-1, with 8 bases that match TRBD1. The CDR3 consists of 14 residues. CDR1 and CDR2 (germline): SGDLS, YYNGEE. V was pared by 4 bases and J by 7 bases, with 9 bases of the junction left unmatched. The CDR3 DNA reads TGTGCCAGCAGCCCTCGGACAGGGAGGAGTGAAGCTTTCTTT. This translates into CASSPRTGRSEAFF.

The J gene is TRBJ1-1, the V gene TRBV29-1, with 8 bases identical to TRBD1. Trimming cost V 4 bases and J 1 base; bases outside gene matches: 2. The CDR3 is made up of 13 amino acids. Germline assignment: CDR1 SQVTM and CDR2 ANQGSEA. CDR3 in DNA: TGCAGCGTTGCAGGGGGCACGAACACTGAAGCTTTCTTT. It is translated as CSVAGGTNTEAFF. Full variable domain (remainder filled in from reference TRBV29-1 and TRBJ1-1): SAVISQKPSRDICQRGTSLTIQCQVDSQVTMMFWYRQQPGQSLTLIATANQGSEATYESGFVIDKFPISRPNLTFSTLTVSNMSPEDSSIYLCSVAGGTNTEAFFGQGTRLTVV.

This chain uses TRBV7-2 with TRBJ2-1; a possible D gene is TRBD2 (5 bases). Germline CDR1 is SGHTA and CDR2 is FQGNSA. The CDR3 sequence is 14 residues long. Trimming took off 5 bases at V and 10 bases at J, with 18 bases between the two ends. CDR3 residues: CASSPRTPREEQFF. The CDR3 DNA reads as TGTGCCAGCAGCCCACGGACCCCTCGGGAAGAGCAGTTCTTC.

V and J are TRBV5-1 and TRBJ2-5; tentatively, D is TRBD1 (5 bases). The CDR3 totals 15 residues. Germline V gives CDR1 SGHRS, CDR2 YFSETQ. Trimming removed 4 bases at V and 2 bases at J, with 15 bases between. CDR3 sequence: CASSTIGAGQETQYF. CDR3 coding DNA: TGCGCCAGCAGCACGATTGGGGCAGGGCAAGAGACCCAGTACTTC.

The CDR3 coding sequence is TGTGCCATCACCGCAGACAGGGAAAAACTGTTTTTT. Residues: CAITADREKLFF. The V call is TRBV10-3, the J call TRBJ1-4, with TRBD1 as a possible D gene (6 bases). The CDR3 is 12 amino acids. V lost 7 bases to trimming and J lost 8 bases, with 11 bases between them. Looked up from germline, CDR1 is ENHRY and CDR2 is SYGVKD.

The chain recombines TRBV4-1 with TRBJ1-2; no reliable D call. The V and J ends lost 0 bases and 0 bases respectively, with 8 bases between them. This CDR3 has 15 residues. Looked up from germline, CDR1 is MGHRA and CDR2 is YSYEKL. CDR3 amino acids: CASSQDPATNYGYTF. DNA for the CDR3: TGCGCCAGCAGCCAAGATCCCGCTACTAACTATGGCTACACCTTC.

The V call is TRBV10-3, the J call TRBJ2-5; 9 positions agree with TRBD2. CDR1 is ENHRY, CDR2 SYGVKD, per germline. The CDR3 sequence is 14 residues long. V shed 7 bases and J 5 bases; nucleotides not matched to a gene: 8. In DNA form, the CDR3 reads TGTGCCATCACCCAGCGGGGGGCAGGGGAGACCCAGTACTTC. Amino acid sequence: CAITQRGAGETQYF.

The chain employs TRBV10-3 and TRBJ2-7; tentatively, D is TRBD1 (6 bases). The V gene lost 6 bases and the J gene lost 5 bases, with 17 bases spanning the gap. This CDR3 has 14 amino acids. The germline V gene has CDR1 ENHRY and CDR2 SYGVKD. CDR3 nucleotide sequence: TGTGCCATCAGCGCAACCGGGACACTAGACGAGCAGTACTTC. Translated, it gives CAISATGTLDEQYF.

The rearrangement links TRBV28 to TRBJ1-4, with D possibly TRBD1 on 5 matching bases. Trimming stripped 4 bases from V and 14 bases from J, with 14 bases between. The CDR3 has 12 residues. CDR1 MDHEN and CDR2 SYDVKM come from the germline V gene. CDR3 sequence (DNA): TGTGCCAGCAGTTCCCACCCTGGGGGGCTGTTTTTT. Amino acids: CASSSHPGGLFF.

CDR3 DNA: TGTGCCAGCAGTTCGGGTAGGAATGAAAAACTGTTTTTT. It is translated as CASSSGRNEKLFF. This chain joins TRBV27 and TRBJ1-4; no reliable D call. The CDR3 loop spans 13 amino acids. V dropped 4 bases and J dropped 5 bases, with 8 bases sitting between them. Germline CDR1 MNHEY, CDR2 SMNVEV (reference sequence).